This record looks at one TCR beta chain sequence and its context. Its specificity is unknown. Over several immunoSEQ plates, each subset's genomic DNA was distributed in even portions. Assay used: immunoSEQ multiplex PCR; TCRdb lists only in-frame clones, some missing. The sample has about 380,000 clones, 96% seen once. This sample stems from a study of shared clonotypes between healthy human individuals. Trimming took 5 bases from V and 6 from J; bases not matched to a gene: 8. CDR1 MNHEY and CDR2 SMNVEV come from the germline V gene (reference sequence). The CDR3 extends over 16 amino acids. Whole-study findings and limits: Only blood was sampled, and tissue TCR repertoires likely differ from blood ones. Memory subsets generally showed lower estimated richness than naive subsets.

This clonotype was sampled from a man younger than 45 in good health. Sequences were obtained from memory CD8+ T cells sorted from blood. Subset here: CD45RO+ cells pooled with CCR7-negative TemRA cells. The chain couples TRBV27 to TRBJ2-2; 11 nucleotides match TRBD2. The CDR3 here is CASSKLAGGSPGELFF. CDR3 in DNA: TGTGCCAGCAGTAAGCTAGCGGGAGGTTCTCCCGGGGAGCTGTTTTTT.